The 9 T cell receptor beta chains reported below all come from one sample, sequenced in a study of control samples from healthy donors and cancer patients. The method was immunoSEQ multiplex PCR; TCRdb's version includes in-frame clones alone and lacks a portion of them. In the table there are roughly 160,000 clones, 96% of which are singletons. Sequencing input: blood. Source of these receptors: a woman aged 25 to 39 in good health.

This chain links TRBV2 with TRBJ1-2; D might be TRBD1 (5 bases). V was cut by 8 bases and J by 8 bases, with 18 bases left in between. The CDR3 has 13 residues. Germline V gives CDR1 SNHLY, CDR2 FYNNEI. The CDR3 here is CASGGTRGEGYTF. For the CDR3, the DNA is TGTGCCAGCGGAGGGACTAGGGGAGAAGGCTACACCTTC.

J is TRBJ2-2 and V is TRBV28; D call uncertain. The CDR3 runs 12 residues. V was shortened by 5 bases and J by 7 bases, with 8 bases between the two germline ends. Germline CDR1 and CDR2: MDHEN and SYDVKM. DNA for the CDR3: TGTGCCAGCAGTCCTCGAATCGGGGAGCTGTTTTTT. Translation: CASSPRIGELFF.

V usage is TRBV28 and J usage is TRBJ1-5; 8 bases line up with TRBD1. Trimming took 4 bases from V and 4 from J; bases not matched to a gene: 6. The CDR3 runs to 15 residues. The germline V gene has CDR1 MDHEN and CDR2 SYDVKM. CDR3 sequence reads: CASSSRTGWNQPQHF. Written as DNA, the CDR3 is TGTGCCAGCAGTTCCCGGACAGGGTGGAATCAGCCCCAGCATTTT.

The V and J genes are TRBV28 and TRBJ2-3, with a tentative D call TRBD2 (6 bases). CDR3 length: 14 amino acids. V lost 1 base to trimming and J lost 3 bases, with 8 bases between them. Looked up from germline, CDR1 is MDHEN and CDR2 is SYDVKM. The CDR3 is CASSLSGETDTQYF. CDR3 bases: TGTGCCAGCAGTTTATCGGGGGAAACAGATACGCAGTATTTT.

The chain couples TRBV27 to TRBJ1-6, with TRBD1 matching over 8 bases. Looked up from germline, CDR1 is MNHEY and CDR2 is SMNVEV (reference sequence). There are 15 residues in the CDR3. With 3 bases clipped from V and 9 bases from J, the junction kept 7 bases outside the gene matches. CDR3: CASSLGQAFRSPLHF. In DNA, the CDR3 is TGTGCCAGCAGTTTGGGACAGGCTTTTCGTTCACCCCTCCACTTT.

This chain links TRBV19 with TRBJ2-1, with D perhaps being TRBD1 or TRBD2 (5 bases each). Germline assignment: CDR1 LNHDA and CDR2 SQIVND (reference sequence). This CDR3 contains 14 residues. Trimming pared 11 bases from V and 7 bases from J, leaving 21 bases between. The CDR3 region has the DNA TGTGCCTCACTGGGGCGGGTCCCAGGGAATGAGCAGTTCTTC. It encodes CASLGRVPGNEQFF. The full variable domain, rest sourced from reference TRBV19 and TRBJ2-1, is DGGITQSPKYLFRKEGQNVTLSCEQNLNHDAMYWYRQDPGQGLRLIYYSQIVNDFQKGDIAEGYSVSREKKESFPLTVTSAQKNPTAFYLCASLGRVPGNEQFFGPGTRLTVL.

J is TRBJ2-7 and V is TRBV5-6; 9 bases align to TRBD1. J lost 3 bases, V lost 2 bases, and 3 bases had no gene match. Germline V gene sequence: CDR1 SGHDT, CDR2 YYEEEE. The CDR3 covers 14 residues. The CDR3 DNA reads TGTGCCAGCAGCTTTGGGACAGGGATCTACGAGCAGTACTTC. Translated, it gives CASSFGTGIYEQYF. The variable domain in full, completed from reference TRBV5-6 and TRBJ2-7, reads DAGVTQSPTHLIKTRGQQVTLRCSPKSGHDTVSWYQQALGQGPQFIFQYYEEEERQRGNFPDRFSGHQFPNYSSELNVNALLLGDSALYLCASSFGTGIYEQYFGPGTRLTVT.

The chain links TRBV7-8 to TRBJ2-1, with 15 bases aligning to TRBD2. Trimming took 5 bases from V and 0 from J; bases not matched to a gene: 20. This CDR3 region has 23 residues. CDR1 SGHVS and CDR2 FQNEAQ come from the germline V gene. The CDR3 DNA is TGTGCCAGCAGCCATGGACGGCGGACCCTGGGGACTAGCGGGGGGAGCTCCTACAATGAGCAGTTCTTC. This sequence encodes CASSHGRRTLGTSGGSSYNEQFF.

The V call is TRBV6-5, the J call TRBJ1-1; unclear D gene. V lost 6 bases and J lost 4, with 12 bases in between. The CDR3 length is 13 residues. CDR1 is MNHEY, CDR2 SVGAGI, per germline. The CDR3 nucleotides read TGTGCCAGCAGCCGCGGCTTTGGCACTGAAGCTTTCTTT. It specifies CASSRGFGTEAFF.